This TCR beta chain came from a study of T cell changes during pregnancy in multiple sclerosis. The CDR3 has 17 amino acids. The ends lost 5 bases at V and 0 bases at J; junction bases unmatched: 10. The germline V gene has CDR1 SGHVS and CDR2 FQNEAQ. Assay: immunoSEQ multiplex PCR; the TCRdb copy retains only in-frame clones and omits some. Of about 100,000 clones in the sample, 94% were seen once. The sequence was collected from a female donor with multiple sclerosis, enrolled in a pregnancy study. The specimen was peripheral blood, collected before pregnancy. The chain uses TRBV7-8 and TRBJ2-5, with 9 bases identical to TRBD2. CDR3 residues: CASSHRLGGRDQETQYF. CDR3 nucleotides: TGTGCCAGCAGCCACCGACTGGGCGGGAGGGACCAAGAGACCCAGTACTTC.